This TCR beta chain appears in the sequencing data of a study of beta chain features in type 1 diabetes. Study-level points and caveats: PCR could preferentially amplify shorter templates, alike in patients and controls.

cDNA synthesis used the whole RNA isolate, giving expressed TCRB sequences. Data came from immunoSEQ multiplex PCR; TCRdb stores just in-frame clones and leaves some out. Of approximately 470,000 clones in the sample, around 28% were seen once. CDR3 length: 14 residues. V lost 7 bases and J lost 4; bases outside the gene matches: 8. Germline V gene lookup returns CDR1 SQVTM and CDR2 ANQGSEA. This clone was detected a few times. The antigen is undetermined. Sample: naive CD4+ T cells from blood. The sequence came from a man younger than 35 in good health. The chain combines TRBV29-1 with TRBJ2-2, with TRBD1 identical over 8 bases. The CDR3 here is CSANRGTGTGELFF. The CDR3 bases are TGCAGCGCGAACAGGGGGACGGGCACCGGGGAGCTGTTTTTT.